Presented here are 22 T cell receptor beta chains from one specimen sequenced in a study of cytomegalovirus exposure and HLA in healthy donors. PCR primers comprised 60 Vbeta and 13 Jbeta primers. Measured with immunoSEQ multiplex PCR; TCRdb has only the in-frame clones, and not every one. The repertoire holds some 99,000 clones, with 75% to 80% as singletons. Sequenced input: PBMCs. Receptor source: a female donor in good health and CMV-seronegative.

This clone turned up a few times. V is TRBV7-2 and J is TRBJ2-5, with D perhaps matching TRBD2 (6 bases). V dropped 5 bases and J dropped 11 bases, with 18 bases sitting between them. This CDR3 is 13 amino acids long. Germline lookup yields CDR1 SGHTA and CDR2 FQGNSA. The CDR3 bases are TGTGCCAGCAGCCCCAGTGGCCCGGGGGAGCAGTACTTC. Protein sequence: CASSPSGPGEQYF.

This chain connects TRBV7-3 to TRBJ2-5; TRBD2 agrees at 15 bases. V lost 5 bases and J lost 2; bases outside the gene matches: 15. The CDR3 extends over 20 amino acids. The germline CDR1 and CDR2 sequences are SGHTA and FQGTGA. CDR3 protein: CASSLPLWTSGRGTQETQYF. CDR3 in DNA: TGTGCCAGCAGCCTACCCCTTTGGACTAGCGGGAGGGGGACACAAGAGACCCAGTACTTC. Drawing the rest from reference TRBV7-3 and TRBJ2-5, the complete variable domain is GAGVSQTPSNKVTEKGKYVELRCDPISGHTALYWYRQSLGQGPEFLIYFQGTGAADDSGLPNDRFFAVRPEGSVSTLKIQRTERGDSAVYLCASSLPLWTSGRGTQETQYFGPGTRLLVL.

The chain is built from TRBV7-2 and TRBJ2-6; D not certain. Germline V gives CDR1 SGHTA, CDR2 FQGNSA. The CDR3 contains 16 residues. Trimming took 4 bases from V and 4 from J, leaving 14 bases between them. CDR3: CASSYSRFAGANVLTF. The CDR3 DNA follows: TGTGCCAGCAGCTACAGCAGGTTTGCCGGGGCCAACGTCCTGACTTTC.

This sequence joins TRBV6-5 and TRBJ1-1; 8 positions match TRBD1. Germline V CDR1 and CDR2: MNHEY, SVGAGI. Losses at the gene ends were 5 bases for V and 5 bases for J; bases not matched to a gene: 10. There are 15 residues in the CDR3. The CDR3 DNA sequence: TGTGCCAGCAGTGGACGGACAGGGAGGGGGACTGAAGCTTTCTTT. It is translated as CASSGRTGRGTEAFF.

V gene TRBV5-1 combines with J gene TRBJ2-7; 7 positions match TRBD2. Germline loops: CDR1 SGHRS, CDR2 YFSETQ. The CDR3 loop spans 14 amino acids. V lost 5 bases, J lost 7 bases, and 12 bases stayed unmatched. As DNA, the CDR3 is TGCGCCAGCAGTTTCGGACTAGTCGGGGTGGAGCAGTACTTC. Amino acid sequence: CASSFGLVGVEQYF.

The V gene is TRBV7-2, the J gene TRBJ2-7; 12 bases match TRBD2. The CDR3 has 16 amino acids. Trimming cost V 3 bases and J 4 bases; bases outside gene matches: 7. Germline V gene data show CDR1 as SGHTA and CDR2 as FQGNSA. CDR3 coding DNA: TGTGCCAGCAGCTTCCTAGCGCTAGCGGGAGGGTACGAGCAGTACTTC. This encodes CASSFLALAGGYEQYF.

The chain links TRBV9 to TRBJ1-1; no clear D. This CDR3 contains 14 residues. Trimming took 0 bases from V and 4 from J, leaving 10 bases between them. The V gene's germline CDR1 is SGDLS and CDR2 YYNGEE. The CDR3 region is CASSVAGHSTEAFF. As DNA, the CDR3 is TGTGCCAGCAGCGTAGCTGGCCACAGCACTGAAGCTTTCTTT.

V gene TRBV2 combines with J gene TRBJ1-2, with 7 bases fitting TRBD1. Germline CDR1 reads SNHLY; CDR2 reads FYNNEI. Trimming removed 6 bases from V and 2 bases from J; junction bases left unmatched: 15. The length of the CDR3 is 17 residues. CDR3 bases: TGTGCCAGCAGGACGGGGACAGCTAAAATACTCAACTATGGCTACACCTTC. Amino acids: CASRTGTAKILNYGYTF. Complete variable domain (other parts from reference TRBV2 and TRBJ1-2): EPEVTQTPSHQVTQMGQEVILRCVPISNHLYFYWYRQILGQKVEFLVSFYNNEISEKSEIFDDQFSVERPDGSNFTLKIRSTKLEDSAMYFCASRTGTAKILNYGYTFGSGTRLTVV.

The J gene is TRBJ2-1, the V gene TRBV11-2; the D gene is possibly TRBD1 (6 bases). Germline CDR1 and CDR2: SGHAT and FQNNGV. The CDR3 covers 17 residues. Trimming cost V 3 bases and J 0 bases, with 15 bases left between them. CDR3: CASSLGQGQSSYNEQFF. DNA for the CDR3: TGTGCCAGCAGCTTGGGGCAGGGACAAAGCTCCTACAATGAGCAGTTCTTC.

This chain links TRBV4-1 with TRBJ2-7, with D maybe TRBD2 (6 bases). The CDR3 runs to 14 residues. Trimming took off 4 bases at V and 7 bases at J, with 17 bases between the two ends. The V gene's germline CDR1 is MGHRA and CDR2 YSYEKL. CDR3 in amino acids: CASSPQAGWGEQYF. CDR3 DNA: TGCGCCAGCAGCCCTCAGGCGGGATGGGGTGAGCAGTACTTC.

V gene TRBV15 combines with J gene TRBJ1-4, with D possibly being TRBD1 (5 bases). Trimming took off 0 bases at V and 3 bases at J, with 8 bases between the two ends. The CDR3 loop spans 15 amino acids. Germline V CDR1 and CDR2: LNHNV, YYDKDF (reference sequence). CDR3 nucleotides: TGTGCCACCAGCAGAGACGGGGGTGCTAATGAAAAACTGTTTTTT. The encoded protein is CATSRDGGANEKLFF.

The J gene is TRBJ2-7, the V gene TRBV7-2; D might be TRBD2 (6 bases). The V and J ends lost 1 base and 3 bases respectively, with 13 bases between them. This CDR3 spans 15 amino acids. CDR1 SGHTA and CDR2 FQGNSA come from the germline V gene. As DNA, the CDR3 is TGTGCCAGCAGCTTAGGTGCCGGGACTTACTACGAGCAGTACTTC. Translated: CASSLGAGTYYEQYF. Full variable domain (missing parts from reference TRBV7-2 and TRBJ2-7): GAGVSQSPSNKVTEKGKDVELRCDPISGHTALYWYRQSLGQGLEFLIYFQGNSAPDKSGLPSDRFSAERTGGSVSTLTIQRTQQEDSAVYLCASSLGAGTYYEQYFGPGTRLTVT.

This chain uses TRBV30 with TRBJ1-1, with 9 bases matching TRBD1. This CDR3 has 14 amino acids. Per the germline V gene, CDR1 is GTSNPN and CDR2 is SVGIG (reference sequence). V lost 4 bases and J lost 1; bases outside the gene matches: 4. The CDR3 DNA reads TGTGCCTGGAACTCGGGACAGGGGAACACTGAAGCTTTCTTT. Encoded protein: CAWNSGQGNTEAFF.

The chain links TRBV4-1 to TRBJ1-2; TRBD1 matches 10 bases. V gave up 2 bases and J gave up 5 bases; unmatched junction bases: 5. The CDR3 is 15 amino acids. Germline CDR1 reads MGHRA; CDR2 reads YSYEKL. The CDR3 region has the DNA TGCGCCAGCAGCCAACTCGGGACAGGGGATTATGGCTACACCTTC. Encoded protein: CASSQLGTGDYGYTF.

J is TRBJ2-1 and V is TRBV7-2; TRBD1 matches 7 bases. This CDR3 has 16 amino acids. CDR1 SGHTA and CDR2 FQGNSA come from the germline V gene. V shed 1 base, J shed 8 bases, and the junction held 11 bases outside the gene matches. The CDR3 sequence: CASSLGSGTVFDEQFF. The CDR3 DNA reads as TGTGCCAGCAGCTTAGGTTCGGGGACAGTTTTTGATGAGCAGTTCTTC.

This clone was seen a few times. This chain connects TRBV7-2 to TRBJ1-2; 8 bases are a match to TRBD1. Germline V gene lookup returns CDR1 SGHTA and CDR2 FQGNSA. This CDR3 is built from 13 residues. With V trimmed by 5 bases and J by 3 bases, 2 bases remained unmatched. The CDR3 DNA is TGTGCCAGCAGCCTGGACAGGGACTATGGCTACACCTTC. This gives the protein CASSLDRDYGYTF.

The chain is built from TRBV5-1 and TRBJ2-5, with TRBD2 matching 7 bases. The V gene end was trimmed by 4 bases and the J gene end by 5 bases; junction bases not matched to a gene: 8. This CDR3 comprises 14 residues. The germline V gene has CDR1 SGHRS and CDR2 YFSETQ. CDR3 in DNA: TGCGCCAGCAGCGCCCGACTAGCAATGGAGACCCAGTACTTC. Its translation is CASSARLAMETQYF.

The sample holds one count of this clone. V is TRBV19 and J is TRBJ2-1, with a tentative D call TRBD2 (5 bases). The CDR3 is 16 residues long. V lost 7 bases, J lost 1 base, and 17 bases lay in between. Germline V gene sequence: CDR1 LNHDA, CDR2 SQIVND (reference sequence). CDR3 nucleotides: TGTGCCAGTAATCATATCGGGGATGGTTCCTACAATGAGCAGTTCTTC. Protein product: CASNHIGDGSYNEQFF.

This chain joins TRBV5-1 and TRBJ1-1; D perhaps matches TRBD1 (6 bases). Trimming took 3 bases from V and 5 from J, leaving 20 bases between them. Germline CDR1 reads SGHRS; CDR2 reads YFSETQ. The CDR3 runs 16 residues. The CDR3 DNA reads TGCGCCAGCAGCTCGCATACAGGGAATGTAGGGACTGAAGCTTTCTTT. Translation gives CASSSHTGNVGTEAFF.

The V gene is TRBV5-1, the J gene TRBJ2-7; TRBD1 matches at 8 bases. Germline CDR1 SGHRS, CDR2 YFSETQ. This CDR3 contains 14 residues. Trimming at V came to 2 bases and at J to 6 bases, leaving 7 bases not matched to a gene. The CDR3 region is CASSLTGGVGEQYF. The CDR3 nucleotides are TGCGCCAGCAGCTTAACAGGGGGAGTGGGCGAGCAGTACTTC.

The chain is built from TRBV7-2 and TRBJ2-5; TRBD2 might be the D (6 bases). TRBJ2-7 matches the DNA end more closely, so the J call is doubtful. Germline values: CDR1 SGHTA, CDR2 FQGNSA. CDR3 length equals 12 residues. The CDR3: CASTYGSHEQYF. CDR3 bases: TGTGCCAGCACCTACGGGAGCCACGAGCAGTACTTC.

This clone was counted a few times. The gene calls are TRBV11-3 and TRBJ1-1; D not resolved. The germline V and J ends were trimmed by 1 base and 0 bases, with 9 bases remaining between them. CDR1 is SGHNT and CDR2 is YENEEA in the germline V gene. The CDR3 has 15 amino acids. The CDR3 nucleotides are TGTGCCAGCAGCTTAGGTCACAGCATGAACACTGAAGCTTTCTTT. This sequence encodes CASSLGHSMNTEAFF.